This T cell receptor beta chain is drawn from a study of Ad26.COV2.S vaccination and SARS-CoV-2 variants. In regard to this clone: The antigen is not known.

Whole-study findings and limits: Recipients given vaccine exceeded placebo recipients in spike-specific TCR breadth. Vaccine and placebo recipients had comparable breadth of non-spike TCRs. Estimates derived from TCR breadth and depth analyses may have underestimated total T cell responses.

This CDR3 has 14 amino acids. The germline V gene encodes CDR1 SGHVS and CDR2 FQNEAQ. Trimming shortened V by 1 base and J by 5 bases, and 11 bases separated the two germline ends. The protocol was immunoSEQ multiplex PCR, while the TCRdb copy is restricted to in-frame clones and leaves out a portion. The sample carries around 370,000 clones, 92% recorded once. The rearrangement joins TRBV7-8 to TRBJ1-1, with D perhaps TRBD1 (5 bases). Source: peripheral blood, taken after recovery from COVID-19. This receptor was taken from a human donor who had recovered from COVID-19. The CDR3 coding sequence is TGTGCCAGCAGCTTAGGGAGGGGAGGGACTGAAGCTTTCTTT. It specifies CASSLGRGGTEAFF.